This is a list of T cell receptor beta chains from one sample in a study of T cells in Graves' hyperthyroidism and ophthalmopathy. TCRdb called the multiplex PCR reads again in MiXCR, with one record for every CDR3 protein. Of under 350,000 distinct CDR3 sequences detected, 20% to 25% appear once; the ten largest clones hold 50%. The sample was blood. The receptors were sampled from a woman aged 45-60 years with Graves' hyperthyroidism. The CDR3 runs from the conserved cysteine through the conserved F or W. A D gene is named only where the DNA matches it firmly. Expanded clones are given a class, and other clones once, few, many or no size at all.

D gene	J gene	V gene	clone size	CDR3 protein	CDR3 DNA
TRBD1	TRBJ2-2	TRBV5-6	few	CASSADRALYTGELFF	TGTGCCAGCAGCGCAGACAGGGCGCTCTACACCGGGGAGCTGTTTTTT
.	TRBJ2-2	TRBV6-6	.	CASSYDAGELFF	TGTGCCAGCAGTTACGACGCCGGGGAGCTGTTTTTT
.	TRBJ2-3	TRBV28	many	CASSSSGRTDTQYF	TGTGCCAGCAGTTCGTCCGGCCGCACAGATACGCAGTATTTT
.	TRBJ1-3	TRBV20-1	.	CSARRVGFSGNTIYF	TGCAGTGCTAGACGGGTAGGGTTCTCTGGAAACACCATATATTTT
.	TRBJ1-2	TRBV6-1	many	CASRSGRNYGYTF	TGTGCCAGCAGGTCGGGACGGAACTATGGCTACACCTTC
.	TRBJ2-3	TRBV4-1	.	CASSQERVLITDTQYF	TGCGCCAGCAGCCAAGAACGAGTCCTAATCACAGATACGCAGTATTTT
.	TRBJ2-5	TRBV2	many	CASSETARGTQYF	TGTGCCAGCAGTGAAACCGCCAGGGGGACCCAGTACTTC
.	TRBJ2-7	TRBV3-1	many	CASSQHLGEQYF	TGTGCCAGCAGCCAACACCTAGGGGAGCAGTACTTC
.	TRBJ1-4	TRBV5-1	many	CASSLAGKDNEKLFF	TGCGCCAGCAGCTTGGCCGGCAAGGACAATGAAAAACTGTTTTTT
.	TRBJ2-7	TRBV7-6	many	CASSLGHGGPSSYEQYF	TGTGCCAGCAGCTTAGGTCACGGGGGCCCGAGCTCCTACGAGCAGTACTTC
.	TRBJ2-2	TRBV20-1	many	CSARDPLGRGDTGELFF	TGCAGTGCTAGAGATCCATTGGGAAGGGGGGACACCGGGGAGCTGTTTTTT
.	TRBJ1-4	TRBV18	once	CASSPSRGSGEKLFF	TGTGCCAGCTCACCTAGTAGAGGGTCCGGTGAAAAACTGTTTTTT
.	TRBJ2-3	TRBV29-1	many	CSVVAGSDTQYF	TGCAGCGTTGTGGCGGGATCAGATACGCAGTATTTT
TRBD1	TRBJ2-2	TRBV29-1	.	CSVGTGVTGELFF	TGCAGCGTAGGGACAGGGGTCACCGGGGAGCTGTTTTTT
TRBD1	TRBJ1-5	TRBV28	many	CASSEIDREGRQPQHF	TGTGCCAGCAGTGAAATAGACAGGGAAGGACGTCAGCCCCAGCATTTT
TRBD1	TRBJ2-5	TRBV29-1	.	CSVEERVGGPRYF	TGCAGCGTTGAAGAGAGGGTAGGGGGCCCCCGGTACTTC
TRBD1	TRBJ1-1	TRBV2	few	CASSGGTGRGEAFF	TGTGCCAGCAGTGGGGGGACAGGGAGGGGTGAAGCTTTCTTT
.	TRBJ1-1	TRBV5-5	many	CASSWGGRNTEAFF	TGTGCCAGCAGCTGGGGAGGACGGAACACTGAAGCTTTCTTT
.	TRBJ2-3	TRBV6-1	many	CASSEARMFTQYF	TGTGCCAGCAGTGAAGCGCGAATGTTTACGCAGTATTTT
TRBD1	TRBJ2-7	TRBV10-3	.	CAIMGQGDYEQYF	TGTGCCATCATGGGACAGGGGGATTACGAGCAGTACTTC
TRBD2	TRBJ2-3	TRBV5-6	many	CASSLFAGTRHRTDTQYF	TGTGCCAGCAGCTTGTTCGCAGGGACTAGACATCGCACAGATACGCAGTATTTT
TRBD2	TRBJ2-3	TRBV27	.	CASSHGTSGGGADTQYF	TGTGCCAGCAGCCATGGTACTAGCGGGGGGGGGGCAGATACGCAGTATTTT
TRBD2	TRBJ2-1	TRBV7-2	many	CASSLGTKHNEQFF	TGTGCCAGCAGCCTCGGGACTAAGCACAATGAGCAGTTCTTC
TRBD2	TRBJ2-1	TRBV12-3/TRBV12-4	.	CASSLWLAGYNEQFF	TGTGCCAGCAGTTTATGGCTAGCGGGCTACAATGAGCAGTTCTTC
TRBD1	TRBJ2-5	TRBV10-3	.	CAISEGTGNQETQYF	TGTGCCATCAGTGAGGGGACAGGGAACCAAGAGACCCAGTACTTC
TRBD2	TRBJ2-7	TRBV20-1	many	CSADSGGGSYEQYF	TGCAGTGCGGATAGCGGGGGAGGCTCCTACGAGCAGTACTTC
TRBD1	TRBJ2-7	TRBV18	many	CASSQTGGESYEQYF	TGTGCCAGCTCTCAGACAGGGGGCGAGTCCTACGAGCAGTACTTC
.	TRBJ1-2	TRBV28	.	CASSLGVTMGYTF	TGTGCCAGCAGTTTGGGGGTGACTATGGGCTACACCTTC
.	TRBJ2-1	TRBV2	many	CACRFGGAIHYNEQFF	TGTGCCTGCCGGTTTGGGGGGGCCATCCACTACAATGAGCAGTTCTTC
.	TRBJ2-7	TRBV28	.	CASSFPWTEQYF	TGTGCCAGCAGTTTCCCGTGGACCGAGCAGTACTTC
.	TRBJ2-3	TRBV11-2	many	CASSLDGGAVDTQYF	TGTGCCAGCAGCTTAGATGGAGGGGCGGTGGATACGCAGTATTTT